What follows are 9 T cell receptor beta chains derived from one specimen sequenced in a study of CD4 T cells in relation to SARS-CoV-2 and coronaviruses. CD4+ T cells from unexposed donors were obtained before the COVID-19 pandemic (2011-2018). CD4+ T cells were isolated from the cells after around 11 days of culture. Assay used: immunoSEQ multiplex PCR; TCRdb lists only in-frame clones, some missing. There are tens of thousands of clones in the sample; around 80% occur only once, and more than 9% lies in the top ten. No antigens are known for them. The sample taken for sequencing was CD4+ T cells from PBMCs, cultured in vitro. Receptors originate from a human donor in good health.

V gene TRBV2 combines with J gene TRBJ2-1; no reliable D call. The germline V and J ends were trimmed by 3 bases and 1 base, with 10 bases remaining between them. The CDR3 has 15 residues. Germline V gene lookup returns CDR1 SNHLY and CDR2 FYNNEI. This chain's CDR3 is CASSEAGSSYNEQFF. In nucleotides, the CDR3 is TGTGCCAGCAGTGAGGCCGGCAGTTCCTACAATGAGCAGTTCTTC.

Only a few counts were recorded for this clone. The CDR3 loop is CATSGLYGYTF. CDR3 DNA: TGTGCCACCAGTGGACTCTATGGCTACACCTTC. The chain uses TRBV24-1 and TRBJ1-2; D is ambiguous. The CDR3 has 11 amino acids. The ends were cut back, 5 bases at V and 4 bases at J, with 4 bases in the middle. In germline, CDR1 is KGHDR, CDR2 SFDVKD.

This clone occurred a few times. The chain joins TRBV29-1 to TRBJ2-7; D is ambiguous. Germline assignment: CDR1 SQVTM and CDR2 ANQGSEA. This CDR3 comprises 15 residues. Trimming cost V 4 bases and J 2 bases, with 18 bases left between them. CDR3 bases: TGCAGCGTTGGATATTGGACCACCCTGACCTACGAGCAGTACTTC. As protein: CSVGYWTTLTYEQYF.

The V and J genes are TRBV5-1 and TRBJ1-2; 8 nucleotides match TRBD1. Germline loops: CDR1 SGHRS, CDR2 YFSETQ. The CDR3 loop spans 15 amino acids. J was trimmed by 1 base and V by 4 bases; bases with no gene match: 6. CDR3 protein: CASSGGQALNYGYTF. The CDR3 DNA reads TGCGCCAGCAGCGGGGGACAGGCCCTTAACTATGGCTACACCTTC.

This chain joins TRBV3-1 (or the pseudogene TRBV3-2) and TRBJ2-3, with TRBD2 as a possible D gene (6 bases). Trimming shortened V by 4 bases and J by 5 bases, and 16 bases separated the two germline ends. Germline lookup yields CDR1 LGHDT and CDR2 YNNKEL (reference sequence). The CDR3 sequence is 15 residues long. The CDR3 sequence is CASSPRGSGGDTQYF. The CDR3 coding sequence is TGTGCCAGCAGCCCCCGGGGGAGCGGTGGAGATACGCAGTATTTT.

The V gene is TRBV27, the J gene TRBJ1-2; D gene uncertain. The CDR3 contains 13 residues. V was trimmed by 3 bases and J by 8 bases, leaving 13 bases between them. The germline V gene encodes CDR1 MNHEY and CDR2 SMNVEV (reference sequence). CDR3 bases: TGTGCCAGCAGTTTCAATAGGGTCGGAGGCTACACCTTC. Translation: CASSFNRVGGYTF.

The V gene is TRBV9, the J gene TRBJ2-1, with unresolved D. CDR3 length equals 18 residues. The ends were cut back, 3 bases at V and 4 bases at J, with 23 bases in the middle. The V gene's germline CDR1 is SGDLS and CDR2 YYNGEE. The CDR3 bases are TGTGCCAGCAGCGCCCCTCAAGGAACAAGGAAGGGATACAATGAGCAGTTCTTC. This translates into CASSAPQGTRKGYNEQFF.

Of note for this clone: A read error may account for a junction end that differs from germline. The rearrangement links TRBV28 to TRBJ1-1; 8 bases align to TRBD1. This CDR3 has 15 residues. The germline V gene encodes CDR1 MDHEN and CDR2 SYDVKM. The chain's CDR3 is CVSKGTGGMNTEAFF. CDR3 nucleotide sequence: TGTGTCAGCAAAGGGACAGGTGGTATGAACACTGAAGCTTTCTTT.

The J gene is TRBJ2-5, the V gene TRBV9; TRBD1 agrees at 11 bases. The germline CDR1 and CDR2 sequences are SGDLS and YYNGEE. The junction had 6 bases not matched to a gene; V was cut back by 3 bases and J by 5 bases. The CDR3 runs to 15 residues. In nucleotides, the CDR3 is TGTGCCAGCAGCGCCGGACAGGGGGCGACGGAGACCCAGTACTTC. Translated: CASSAGQGATETQYF.